This is a list of T cell receptor beta chains from one sample in a study of T-cell memory formation after mild COVID-19. TCRdb re-analysed the 5' RACE reads in MiXCR, keeping a single row per CDR3 protein. The sample has about 290,000 distinct CDR3 sequences, approximately 15% seen once. Sequencing used PBMCs or a T cell subset sorted from them (not recorded which). The receptors derive from a man between 18 and 35 years old who had mild COVID-19 (a few samples of this study predate the infection). Cell type and time point are not known. CDR3s include the opening cysteine and the closing phenylalanine or tryptophan. Fields, in order: CDR3 protein, CDR3 DNA, CDR3 length, J gene, V gene, D gene, clone size. The D gene is left open where the match is weak. Not all rows give a size; the values are once, few, many and, for expanded clones, a class.

CDR3 protein: CASSPPDSGETQYF; CDR3 DNA: TGTGCCAGCTCACCACCTGATTCGGGAGAGACCCAGTACTTC; CDR3 length: 14; J gene: TRBJ2-5; V gene: TRBV18; D gene: NA; clone size: NA
CDR3 protein: CASSKSSGGAGELFF; CDR3 DNA: TGTGCCAGCAGTAAATCTAGCGGGGGGGCCGGGGAGCTGTTTTTT; CDR3 length: 15; J gene: TRBJ2-2; V gene: TRBV12-3/TRBV12-4; D gene: TRBD2; clone size: NA
CDR3 protein: CSARPQNSQPQHF; CDR3 DNA: TGCAGTGCTAGACCCCAAAACAGTCAGCCCCAGCATTTT; CDR3 length: 13; J gene: TRBJ1-5; V gene: TRBV20-1; D gene: NA; clone size: NA
CDR3 protein: CASSPRAALSGELFF; CDR3 DNA: TGCGCCAGCAGCCCCCGGGCCGCCCTTTCCGGGGAGCTGTTTTTT; CDR3 length: 15; J gene: TRBJ2-2; V gene: TRBV4-1; D gene: NA; clone size: many
CDR3 protein: CASSEVTRGNQPQHF; CDR3 DNA: TGTGCCAGCAGTGAGGTTACCAGGGGAAATCAGCCCCAGCATTTT; CDR3 length: 15; J gene: TRBJ1-5; V gene: TRBV6-1; D gene: NA; clone size: NA
CDR3 protein: CASLNPGSGNEKLFF; CDR3 DNA: TGCGCCAGCCTAAACCCCGGGTCAGGTAATGAAAAACTGTTTTTT; CDR3 length: 15; J gene: TRBJ1-4; V gene: TRBV4-1; D gene: NA; clone size: many
CDR3 protein: CASGRDREEAFF; CDR3 DNA: TGTGCCAGCGGCCGGGACAGGGAGGAAGCTTTCTTT; CDR3 length: 12; J gene: TRBJ1-1; V gene: TRBV7-2; D gene: TRBD1; clone size: many
CDR3 protein: CASSLDRGGETQYF; CDR3 DNA: TGTGCCAGCAGCTTGGACAGGGGAGGAGAGACCCAGTACTTC; CDR3 length: 14; J gene: TRBJ2-5; V gene: TRBV5-6; D gene: NA; clone size: few
CDR3 protein: CSATGTVQETQYF; CDR3 DNA: TGCAGTGCTACCGGGACCGTTCAAGAGACCCAGTACTTC; CDR3 length: 13; J gene: TRBJ2-5; V gene: TRBV20-1; D gene: NA; clone size: NA
CDR3 protein: CASRLGGNTGELFF; CDR3 DNA: TGTGCCAGCAGGCTCGGGGGGAACACCGGGGAGCTGTTTTTT; CDR3 length: 14; J gene: TRBJ2-2; V gene: TRBV12-3/TRBV12-4; D gene: NA; clone size: few
CDR3 protein: CASSQGPGNQPQHF; CDR3 DNA: TGCGCCAGCAGCCAAGGACCGGGCAATCAGCCCCAGCATTTT; CDR3 length: 14; J gene: TRBJ1-5; V gene: TRBV4-1; D gene: NA; clone size: few
CDR3 protein: CATSEPPTDEKLFF; CDR3 DNA: TGTGCCACCAGTGAACCACCCACTGATGAAAAACTGTTTTTT; CDR3 length: 14; J gene: TRBJ1-4; V gene: TRBV24-1; D gene: NA; clone size: NA
CDR3 protein: CASSLTGIGNTIYF; CDR3 DNA: TGCGCCAGCAGCTTGACAGGGATCGGAAACACCATATATTTT; CDR3 length: 14; J gene: TRBJ1-3; V gene: TRBV5-1; D gene: NA; clone size: few
CDR3 protein: CASSLRASAGDEQYF; CDR3 DNA: TGCGCCAGCAGCTTGCGGGCCTCCGCCGGGGACGAGCAGTACTTC; CDR3 length: 15; J gene: TRBJ2-7; V gene: TRBV5-1; D gene: NA; clone size: NA
CDR3 protein: CASSFSQDSPLHF; CDR3 DNA: TGTGCCAGCAGCTTTTCCCAGGATTCACCCCTCCACTTT; CDR3 length: 13; J gene: TRBJ1-6; V gene: TRBV7-9; D gene: NA; clone size: many
CDR3 protein: CASSPGTGGYEQYF; CDR3 DNA: TGTGCCAGCAGCCCCGGGACAGGGGGCTACGAGCAGTACTTC; CDR3 length: 14; J gene: TRBJ2-7; V gene: TRBV3-1; D gene: TRBD1; clone size: many
CDR3 protein: CASSIRQGLGELFF; CDR3 DNA: TGTGCCAGCAGCATCAGACAGGGCCTCGGGGAGCTGTTTTTT; CDR3 length: 14; J gene: TRBJ2-2; V gene: TRBV7-9; D gene: TRBD1; clone size: NA
CDR3 protein: CATSRVPAREQFF; CDR3 DNA: TGTGCCACCAGCAGAGTCCCCGCCAGGGAGCAGTTCTTC; CDR3 length: 13; J gene: TRBJ2-1; V gene: TRBV15; D gene: NA; clone size: NA
CDR3 protein: CASSSAGSPDYSPLHF; CDR3 DNA: TGTGCCAGCAGCTCCGCAGGGTCACCGGATTATTCACCCCTCCACTTT; CDR3 length: 16; J gene: TRBJ1-6; V gene: TRBV5-5; D gene: NA; clone size: NA
CDR3 protein: CASSQEMTGYQPQHF; CDR3 DNA: TGCGCCAGCAGCCAAGAAATGACAGGGTATCAGCCCCAGCATTTT; CDR3 length: 15; J gene: TRBJ1-5; V gene: TRBV4-3; D gene: TRBD1; clone size: NA
CDR3 protein: CATSRDGGLGNEQFF; CDR3 DNA: TGTGCCACCAGCAGAGATGGGGGCCTAGGGAATGAGCAGTTCTTC; CDR3 length: 15; J gene: TRBJ2-1; V gene: TRBV15; D gene: NA; clone size: few
CDR3 protein: CASSLTHTGTAYQETQYF; CDR3 DNA: TGTGCCAGCAGTTTGACTCACACCGGGACAGCCTACCAAGAGACCCAGTACTTC; CDR3 length: 18; J gene: TRBJ2-5; V gene: TRBV6-5; D gene: TRBD1; clone size: NA
CDR3 protein: CASSYGRVFGNQPQHF; CDR3 DNA: TGTGCCAGTAGTTACGGCCGGGTCTTCGGCAATCAGCCCCAGCATTTT; CDR3 length: 16; J gene: TRBJ1-5; V gene: TRBV19; D gene: NA; clone size: NA